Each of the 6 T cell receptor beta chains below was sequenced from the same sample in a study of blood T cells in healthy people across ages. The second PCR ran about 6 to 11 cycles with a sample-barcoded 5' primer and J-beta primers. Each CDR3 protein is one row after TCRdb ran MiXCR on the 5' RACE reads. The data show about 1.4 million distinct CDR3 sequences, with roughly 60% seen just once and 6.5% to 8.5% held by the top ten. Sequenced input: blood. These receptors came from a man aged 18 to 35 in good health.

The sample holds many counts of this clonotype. The CDR3 loop reads CASSPMLSTDTQYF. The CDR3 nucleotides read TGTGCCAGCAGCCCTATGTTGAGCACAGATACGCAGTATTTT. The rearrangement joins TRBV12-3 or TRBV12-4 to TRBJ2-3; D is ambiguous. The germline V and J ends were trimmed by 6 bases and 0 bases, with 10 bases remaining between them. The CDR3 runs 14 residues.

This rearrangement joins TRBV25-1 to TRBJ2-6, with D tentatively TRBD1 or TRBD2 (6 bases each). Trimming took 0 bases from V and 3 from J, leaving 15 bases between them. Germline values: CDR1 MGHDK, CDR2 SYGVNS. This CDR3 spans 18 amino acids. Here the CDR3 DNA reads TGTGCCAGCAGTGAATATACAGGCAGGGGAGGTGGGGCCAACGTCCTGACTTTC. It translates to CASSEYTGRGGGANVLTF.

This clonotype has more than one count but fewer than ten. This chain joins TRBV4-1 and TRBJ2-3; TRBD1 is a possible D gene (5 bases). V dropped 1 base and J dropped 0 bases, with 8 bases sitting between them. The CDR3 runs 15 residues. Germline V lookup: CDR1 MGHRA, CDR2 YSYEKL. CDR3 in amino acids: CASSQGQTSTDTQYF. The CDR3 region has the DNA TGCGCCAGCAGCCAAGGACAGACAAGCACAGATACGCAGTATTTT.

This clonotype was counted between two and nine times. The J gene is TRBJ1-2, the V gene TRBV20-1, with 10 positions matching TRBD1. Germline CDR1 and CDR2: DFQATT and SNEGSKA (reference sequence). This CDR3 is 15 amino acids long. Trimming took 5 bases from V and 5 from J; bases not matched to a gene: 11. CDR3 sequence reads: CSAPGTGDASYGYTF. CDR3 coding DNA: TGCAGTGCTCCCGGGACAGGGGATGCTTCTTATGGCTACACCTTC.

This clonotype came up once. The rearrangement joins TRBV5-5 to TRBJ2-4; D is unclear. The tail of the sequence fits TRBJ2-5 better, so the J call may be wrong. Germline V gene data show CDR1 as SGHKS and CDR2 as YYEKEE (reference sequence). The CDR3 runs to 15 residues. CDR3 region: CASSFRPRYQETQYF. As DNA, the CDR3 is TGTGCCAGCAGCTTCCGTCCGAGGTACCAAGAGACCCAGTACTTC.

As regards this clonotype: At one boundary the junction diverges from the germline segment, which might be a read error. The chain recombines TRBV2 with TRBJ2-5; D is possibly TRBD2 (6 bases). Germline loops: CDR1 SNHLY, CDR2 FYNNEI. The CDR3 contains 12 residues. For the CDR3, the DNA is TGTGTCAGCATGGGAGGAGTGAAGACCCAGTACTTC. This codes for CVSMGGVKTQYF.